Presented here are 22 T cell receptor beta chains from one specimen sequenced in a study of shared clonotypes between healthy human individuals. Profiling relied on immunoSEQ multiplex PCR, and the TCRdb table lists in-frame clones only, not all of them. Altogether 2 million or so clones are present, approximately 95% being singletons, with the ten largest covering roughly 1%. Naive CD8 populations comprised CD45RO-negative cells positively selected for CCR7, excluding terminally differentiated effector memory CD45RA+ cells. Sample: naive CD8+ T cells sorted from blood. All receptors derive from a man aged 18 to 30 in good health.

The CDR3 loop is CASSVPSGGPFYGYTF. The DNA for the CDR3 is TGTGCCAGCAGCGTTCCATCAGGGGGGCCTTTCTATGGCTACACCTTC. This chain links TRBV9 with TRBJ1-2; 7 bases match TRBD1. V lost 2 bases and J lost 4; bases outside the gene matches: 11. The CDR3 contains 16 residues. From germline, CDR1 is SGDLS and CDR2 YYNGEE. Full variable domain (outside the CDR3, taken from reference TRBV9 and TRBJ1-2): DSGVTQTPKHLITATGQRVTLRCSPRSGDLSVYWYQQSLDQGLQFLIQYYNGEERAKGNILERFSAQQFPDLHSELNLSSLELGDSALYFCASSVPSGGPFYGYTFGSGTRLTVV.

The CDR3: CASSYSRGLHSYEQYF. CDR3 sequence (DNA): TGTGCCAGCAGTTACTCGAGAGGGCTCCACTCCTACGAGCAGTACTTC. The chain couples TRBV6-5 to TRBJ2-7, with D perhaps TRBD2 (5 bases). CDR1 is MNHEY, CDR2 SVGAGI, per germline. The CDR3 runs to 16 residues. V lost 0 bases and J 0 bases, leaving 12 bases between the germline ends.

This chain uses TRBV28 with TRBJ2-7; 7 nucleotides match TRBD2. The CDR3 totals 15 residues. The V gene's germline CDR1 is MDHEN and CDR2 SYDVKM. Trimming cost V 3 bases and J 6 bases; bases outside gene matches: 11. The CDR3 here is CASSFGLEGFIEQYF. The CDR3 nucleotides read TGTGCCAGCAGTTTCGGACTAGAAGGTTTTATCGAGCAGTACTTC. The complete variable domain, with remaining parts taken from reference TRBV28 and TRBJ2-7, reads DVKVTQSSRYLVKRTGEKVFLECVQDMDHENMFWYRQDPGLGLRLIYFSYDVKMKEKGDIPEGYSVSREKKERFSLILESASTNQTSMYLCASSFGLEGFIEQYFGPGTRLTVT.

The rearrangement uses TRBV4-1 and TRBJ2-1, with D perhaps assigned TRBD1 or TRBD2 (5 bases each). Looked up from germline, CDR1 is MGHRA and CDR2 is YSYEKL. V was clipped by 4 bases and J by 0 bases, with 13 bases between them. This CDR3 has 16 residues. The DNA for the CDR3 is TGCGCCAGCAGCCCACCCCCCGGGGCCTCCTACAATGAGCAGTTCTTC. Translated: CASSPPPGASYNEQFF.

J is TRBJ2-3 and V is TRBV6-5; TRBD2 matches 7 bases. Germline CDR1 and CDR2: MNHEY and SVGAGI. The CDR3 loop spans 16 amino acids. V lost 0 bases and J lost 0; bases outside the gene matches: 3. CDR3 DNA: TGTGCCAGCAGTTACTCCGGCGGGAGAAGCACAGATACGCAGTATTTT. Its translation: CASSYSGGRSTDTQYF.

About this clone: The sample has other DNA sequences that encode this CDR3 too. The chain combines TRBV25-1 with TRBJ2-7, with 7 bases fitting TRBD1. This CDR3 is 11 amino acids long. Germline values: CDR1 MGHDK, CDR2 SYGVNS. Trimming took 9 bases from V and 2 from J; bases not matched to a gene: 1. CDR3 sequence reads: CASGQAYEQYF. For the CDR3, the DNA is TGTGCCAGTGGACAGGCCTACGAGCAGTACTTC.

V and J are TRBV9 and TRBJ2-2; D gene uncertain. The CDR3 length is 14 residues. The V end lost 3 bases, the J end lost 3 bases, and 9 bases lay between the germline ends. Per the germline V gene, CDR1 is SGDLS and CDR2 is YYNGEE. The CDR3 reads CASSGVMDTGELFF. The CDR3 DNA reads TGTGCCAGCAGCGGCGTAATGGACACCGGGGAGCTGTTTTTT.

The chain employs TRBV6-1 and TRBJ2-3, with D perhaps assigned TRBD1 or TRBD2 (5 bases each). This CDR3 comprises 13 residues. CDR1 is MNHNS and CDR2 is SASEGT in the germline V gene. V was trimmed by 8 bases and J by 0 bases, leaving 9 bases between them. The CDR3 here is CASGGSSTDTQYF. DNA for the CDR3: TGTGCCAGCGGGGGTTCTAGCACAGATACGCAGTATTTT.

The rearrangement links TRBV19 to TRBJ2-1; 12 positions agree with TRBD2. The CDR3 consists of 14 residues. Germline CDR1 reads LNHDA; CDR2 reads SQIVND (reference sequence). V was pared by 8 bases and J by 2 bases, with 1 base of the junction left unmatched. In DNA form, the CDR3 reads TGTGCCAGTCTAGCGGGAGGGCCCTACAATGAGCAGTTCTTC. Translating gives CASLAGGPYNEQFF.

About this clone: Other DNA sequences from this sample encode an identical CDR3 as well. This chain links TRBV5-1 with TRBJ2-7, with 8 bases matching TRBD2. Germline CDR1 is SGHRS and CDR2 is YFSETQ. The V segment lost 0 bases and the J segment 1 base; nucleotides outside the gene matches: 3. This CDR3 spans 15 amino acids. In DNA form, the CDR3 reads TGCGCCAGCAGCTTGGCCTTAGCGGGATCCTACGAGCAGTACTTC. As protein: CASSLALAGSYEQYF.

This rearrangement joins TRBV4-1 to TRBJ1-1; D gene uncertain. The CDR3 is 14 amino acids. The V and J ends lost 1 base and 9 bases respectively, with 15 bases between them. The germline CDR1 and CDR2 sequences are MGHRA and YSYEKL. CDR3 DNA sequence: TGCGCCAGCAGCCAAGTGGTGGGCCCCAAGAAAGCTTTCTTT. It yields the protein CASSQVVGPKKAFF.

The rearrangement joins TRBV5-6 to TRBJ1-3, with D possibly matching TRBD1 (6 bases). V lost 4 bases and J 12 bases, leaving 14 bases between the germline ends. Germline assignment: CDR1 SGHDT and CDR2 YYEEEE. The CDR3 is 12 residues long. CDR3 loop: CASSNAGGSIYF. The DNA of the CDR3 is TGTGCCAGCAGCAATGCCGGGGGCAGCATATATTTT.

This clone was found once. The genes are TRBV7-2 and TRBJ2-3; 7 bases align to TRBD2. The CDR3 is made up of 15 amino acids. V shed 5 bases and J 0 bases; nucleotides not matched to a gene: 5. Germline V gene sequence: CDR1 SGHTA, CDR2 FQGNSA. The CDR3 nucleotides are TGTGCCAGCAGCCCGGGGGGATCGAGCACAGATACGCAGTATTTT. Translating gives CASSPGGSSTDTQYF.

A single count supports this clone. The gene calls are TRBV19 and TRBJ1-5; 7 bases fit TRBD1. This CDR3 is built from 14 residues. Germline assignment: CDR1 LNHDA and CDR2 SQIVND (reference sequence). Losses at the gene ends were 5 bases for V and 1 base for J; bases not matched to a gene: 2. For the CDR3, the DNA is TGTGCCAGTAGTGAGGGGGCCAGCAATCAGCCCCAGCATTTT. It is translated as CASSEGASNQPQHF.

V is TRBV28 and J is TRBJ1-4; D is perhaps TRBD1 (6 bases). Germline V gives CDR1 MDHEN, CDR2 SYDVKM. CDR3 size: 15 residues. Between the trimmed V and J ends, which lost 6 bases and 0 bases, there was a span of 11 bases. As DNA, the CDR3 is TGTGCCAGCAGATCATCAGGGGCAACTAATGAAAAACTGTTTTTT. Protein sequence: CASRSSGATNEKLFF.

This clone was recorded only once. V usage is TRBV13 and J usage is TRBJ2-3, with 10 bases that match TRBD1. J gave up 4 bases and V 1 base, and 8 bases lay outside the gene matches. Germline CDR1 reads PRHDT; CDR2 reads FYEKMQ (reference sequence). There are 17 residues in the CDR3. CDR3 nucleotide sequence: TGTGCCAGCAGCTTAGACCTACCCGGACAGGGGGCAGATACGCAGTATTTT. This encodes CASSLDLPGQGADTQYF.

The chain has TRBV7-2 and TRBJ1-2; D remains ambiguous. Germline CDR1 and CDR2: SGHTA and FQGNSA. The CDR3 spans 14 residues. V lost 5 bases, J lost 4 bases, and 14 bases lay in between. CDR3 protein: CASSLDEGGYGYTF. As DNA, the CDR3 is TGTGCCAGCAGCCTAGACGAGGGAGGCTATGGCTACACCTTC. Filled out from reference TRBV7-2 and TRBJ1-2, the complete variable domain reads GAGVSQSPSNKVTEKGKDVELRCDPISGHTALYWYRQSLGQGLEFLIYFQGNSAPDKSGLPSDRFSAERTGGSVSTLTIQRTQQEDSAVYLCASSLDEGGYGYTFGSGTRLTVV.

The chain is built from TRBV5-4 and TRBJ2-5, with D uncertain. The CDR3 has 13 amino acids. The germline V gene has CDR1 SGHNT and CDR2 YYREEE (reference sequence). V shed 2 bases and J shed 3 bases, with 8 bases lying between them. CDR3 in DNA: TGTGCCAGCAGCTTACTAAATGAAGAGACCCAGTACTTC. It codes for CASSLLNEETQYF. Looking up the rest from reference TRBV5-4 and TRBJ2-5 gives the full variable domain: ETGVTQSPTHLIKTRGQQVTLRCSSQSGHNTVSWYQQALGQGPQFIFQYYREEENGRGNFPPRFSGLQFPNYSSELNVNALELDDSALYLCASSLLNEETQYFGPGTRLLVL.

V gene TRBV4-1 combines with J gene TRBJ2-1, with 11 bases fitting TRBD2. J was trimmed by 8 bases and V by 7 bases; bases with no gene match: 10. This CDR3 spans 15 amino acids. Germline-derived CDR1 and CDR2 are MGHRA and YSYEKL. The chain's CDR3 is CASTRLAGFLDEQFF. The CDR3 region has the DNA TGCGCCAGCACGAGACTAGCGGGGTTTTTAGATGAGCAGTTCTTC.

To note about this clone: In the same sample, other DNA sequences code for this CDR3. V usage is TRBV7-9 and J usage is TRBJ2-7; D is unresolved. V lost 4 bases and J 6 bases, leaving 7 bases between the germline ends. The CDR3 runs to 11 residues. The germline V gene has CDR1 SEHNR and CDR2 FQNEAQ (reference sequence). The CDR3 spells CASSSYGEQYF. In DNA, the CDR3 is TGTGCCAGCAGCTCATACGGCGAGCAGTACTTC.

The rearrangement joins TRBV27 to TRBJ2-7; 8 bases match TRBD1. The CDR3 runs 13 residues. The J segment lost 6 bases and the V segment lost 4 bases, leaving 5 bases of the junction unmatched. The germline V gene has CDR1 MNHEY and CDR2 SMNVEV (reference sequence). In DNA, the CDR3 is TGTGCCAGCAGTTCGGGGACAGGTATCGAGCAGTACTTC. The encoded protein is CASSSGTGIEQYF.

The V gene is TRBV5-1, the J gene TRBJ1-6; 7 positions agree with TRBD1. Looked up from germline, CDR1 is SGHRS and CDR2 is YFSETQ. The junction had 12 bases not matched to a gene; V was cut back by 7 bases and J by 8 bases. The CDR3 consists of 15 residues. The CDR3 coding sequence is TGCGCCAGCGTGGGTTCGGGACAGCTTTATTCACCCCTCCACTTT. This encodes CASVGSGQLYSPLHF. The full variable domain, in which reference TRBV5-1 and TRBJ1-6 provide the parts outside the CDR3, is KAGVTQTPRYLIKTRGQQVTLSCSPISGHRSVSWYQQTPGQGLQFLFEYFSETQRNKGNFPGRFSGRQFSNSRSEMNVSTLELGDSALYLCASVGSGQLYSPLHFGNGTRLTVT.